This T cell receptor beta chain appears in the sequencing data of a study of T cells in Graves' hyperthyroidism and ophthalmopathy. RNA transcripts served as the template for amplifying TCR beta CDR3 regions. A set of HTBI primers served as the primers for a first-round RT-PCR of the TCR CDR3. TCRdb ran MiXCR on the multiplex PCR reads and lists one entry per CDR3 protein. The sample lists 250,000 to 300,000 distinct CDR3 sequences; approximately 15% were seen once. Sequences were obtained from blood. The source is a woman in her sixties with Graves' ophthalmopathy.

Written as DNA, the CDR3 is TGCAGCGTTGAAGATGGGGGGGGCACTGAAGCTTTCTTT. Its protein product is CSVEDGGGTEAFF. This chain joins TRBV29-1 and TRBJ1-1; a weak D match, TRBD1 (5 bases). Trimming shortened V by 0 bases and J by 4 bases, and 9 bases separated the two germline ends. Germline-derived CDR1 and CDR2 are SQVTM and ANQGSEA. The CDR3 spans 13 residues.